This T cell receptor (beta chain) was recorded in a study of T-cell reconstitution after alpha-beta-depleted transplantation in children. Study-wide results and limits: Reportedly, roughly two months post-transplant, alpha-beta T cells arose from several hundred expanded graft clones.

Preparation of the TCRbeta library involved a method that used unique molecular identifiers. From the PCR reads, TCRdb called clonotypes with MiXCR, one entry per CDR3 protein. The sample consists of more than 400,000 distinct CDR3 sequences, over 10% of them appearing once. Points on this clonotype: The antigen remains undetermined.

This CDR3 has 14 residues. The ends lost 6 bases at V and 4 bases at J; junction bases unmatched: 8. Germline CDR1 and CDR2: DFQATT and SNEGSKA (reference sequence). This clonotype originated in a female patient between 2 and 15 years old who had a stem cell transplant for aplastic anemia, so the T cells may come from the graft donor. The input for sequencing was PBMCs, mostly from graft donor cells, taken 180 days after TCRalphabeta/CD19-depleted stem cell transplant. This chain uses TRBV20-1 with TRBJ2-7, with 11 bases lining up with TRBD1. In nucleotides, the CDR3 is TGCAGTGCCCTAGCTGGGACAGGGGGGTACGAGCAGTACTTC. Protein sequence: CSALAGTGGYEQYF.